These 26 T cell receptor beta chains originate from one sample sequenced in a study of T cell responses to AZD1222 COVID-19 vaccine. This table comes from immunoSEQ multiplex PCR, and its TCRdb copy is limited to in-frame clones, with some not included. This table has about 68,000 clones, 88% appearing once. Sequenced material: peripheral blood, taken on day 0 of AZD1222 vaccination. These receptors came from an adult in good health.

In its sample, this clone was seen a few times. The chain is built from TRBV4-2 and TRBJ1-3; D is unclear. The V and J ends lost 0 bases and 1 base respectively, with 13 bases between them. CDR1 and CDR2 (germline): LGHNA, YNFKEQ. This CDR3 is built from 17 residues. CDR3: CASSQEGRVDSGNTIYF. The CDR3 coding sequence is TGTGCCAGCAGCCAAGAGGGGAGGGTGGATTCTGGAAACACCATATATTTT.

The rearrangement joins TRBV18 to TRBJ1-1, with D possibly matching TRBD1 (6 bases). CDR1 and CDR2 (germline): KGHSH, LQKENI. This CDR3 has 14 amino acids. Trimming left V 0 bases short and J 11 bases short, with 16 bases between. In DNA form, the CDR3 reads TGTGCCAGCTCACCACCAAGGAGGGTTCAGGGGGCTTTCTTT. Amino acid sequence: CASSPPRRVQGAFF.

V gene TRBV7-5 combines with J gene TRBJ1-6. TRBV7-5 is a pseudogene. CDR3 size: 14 residues. This CDR3 reads CVRSLGGKNSPLHF. The DNA of the CDR3 is TGTGTCAGAAGCTTAGGGGGGAAAAATTCACCCCTCCACTTT.

DNA for the CDR3: TGCGCCAGCACCTCTACCTATGGCTACACCTTC. Its protein is CASTSTYGYTF. This sequence joins TRBV10-2 and TRBJ1-2; D is uncertain. V dropped 7 bases and J dropped 4 bases, with 7 bases sitting between them. Per germline, CDR1 WSHSY and CDR2 SAAADI. The CDR3 consists of 11 residues.

V is TRBV11-2 and J is TRBJ2-7, with D possibly being TRBD1 (5 bases). The germline V gene encodes CDR1 SGHAT and CDR2 FQNNGV. The CDR3 extends over 12 amino acids. Between the trimmed V and J ends, which lost 1 base and 6 bases, there was a span of 7 bases. The CDR3, as DNA: TGTGCCAGCAGCTTAGCAGGGCGCGAGCAGTACTTC. It encodes CASSLAGREQYF.

The chain is built from TRBV3-1 (or the pseudogene TRBV3-2) and TRBJ2-2; D is ambiguous. This CDR3 comprises 13 residues. Germline V lookup: CDR1 LGHDT, CDR2 YNNKEL (reference sequence). Trimming stripped 6 bases from V and 4 bases from J, with 9 bases between. The CDR3 reads CASRPSRTGELFF. In nucleotides, the CDR3 is TGTGCCAGCAGGCCGAGTCGCACCGGGGAGCTGTTTTTT.

This chain connects TRBV7-9 to TRBJ2-1, with TRBD2 matching over 15 bases. CDR3 size: 17 residues. The V segment lost 5 bases and the J segment 1 base; nucleotides outside the gene matches: 3. CDR1 is SEHNR and CDR2 is FQNEAQ in the germline V gene (reference sequence). CDR3 amino acids: CASSTGLAGGSYNEQFF. CDR3 sequence (DNA): TGTGCCAGCAGCACGGGACTAGCGGGAGGTTCCTACAATGAGCAGTTCTTC.

This chain uses TRBV4-3 with TRBJ2-3; TRBD2 is a possible D gene (6 bases). The V and J ends lost 2 bases and 3 bases respectively, with 15 bases between them. Germline loops: CDR1 LGHNA, CDR2 YSLEER. This CDR3 has 16 amino acids. In nucleotides, the CDR3 is TGCGCCAGCAGCCAATCACTAGCTGGGGTAACAGATACGCAGTATTTT. This encodes CASSQSLAGVTDTQYF.

The chain uses TRBV7-3 and TRBJ1-1, with D hard to call. CDR1 and CDR2 from the germline V gene are SGHTA and FQGTGA. CDR3 length: 15 amino acids. Trimming cost V 2 bases and J 1 base, with 11 bases left between them. The CDR3, as DNA: TGTGCCAGCAGCTTAGTGGGCTCCGGGAACACTGAAGCTTTCTTT. It translates to CASSLVGSGNTEAFF.

The V gene is TRBV5-1, the J gene TRBJ2-7, with TRBD2 matching over 9 bases. The germline V gene encodes CDR1 SGHRS and CDR2 YFSETQ. CDR3 length: 14 residues. V trimming: 4 bases; J trimming: 6 bases; junction bases outside the gene matches: 8. The CDR3 protein is CASSPWASGIEQYF. The CDR3 DNA follows: TGCGCCAGCAGCCCATGGGCTAGCGGGATCGAGCAGTACTTC.

V gene TRBV7-2 combines with J gene TRBJ2-7; 13 nucleotides align to TRBD2. J lost 3 bases, V lost 0 bases, and 2 bases had no gene match. This CDR3 has 16 amino acids. Germline CDR1 is SGHTA and CDR2 is FQGNSA. The CDR3 loop is CASSLAGTSGNYEQYF. CDR3 nucleotides: TGTGCCAGCAGCTTAGCAGGGACTAGCGGGAACTACGAGCAGTACTTC.

This clone has a handful of counts. The V and J genes are TRBV28 and TRBJ2-7; 15 bases are shared with TRBD2. Germline V gives CDR1 MDHEN, CDR2 SYDVKM. V lost 5 bases and J lost 0; bases outside the gene matches: 11. The CDR3 contains 19 residues. The chain's CDR3 is CASSPLGLAGGIPSYEQYF. The CDR3 DNA reads as TGTGCCAGCAGTCCCCTGGGACTAGCGGGAGGCATCCCCTCCTACGAGCAGTACTTC.

V and J are TRBV28 and TRBJ1-4, with D uncertain. This CDR3 spans 14 amino acids. Looked up from germline, CDR1 is MDHEN and CDR2 is SYDVKM. Trimming stripped 3 bases from V and 6 bases from J, with 11 bases between. This CDR3 is CASSLVRDHEKLFF. The CDR3 DNA is TGTGCCAGCAGTTTGGTGAGGGATCATGAAAAACTGTTTTTT.

The chain couples TRBV7-6 to TRBJ2-3, with D perhaps assigned TRBD1 or TRBD2 (6 bases each). Germline V gives CDR1 SGHVS, CDR2 FNYEAQ. The CDR3 has 14 residues. The V gene lost 3 bases and the J gene lost 1 base, with 8 bases spanning the gap. Here the CDR3 DNA reads TGTGCCAGCAGCTTGAGGGGGGGCACAGATACGCAGTATTTT. Translating gives CASSLRGGTDTQYF.

The rearrangement uses TRBV2 and TRBJ1-5; D gene unclear. Germline V gene data show CDR1 as SNHLY and CDR2 as FYNNEI. This CDR3 comprises 15 residues. V lost 4 bases, J lost 0 bases, and 10 bases lay in between. CDR3 coding DNA: TGTGCCAGCAGTGGGACCGAGTATAGCAATCAGCCCCAGCATTTT. Translated: CASSGTEYSNQPQHF. The variable domain in full, with the rest retrieved from reference TRBV2 and TRBJ1-5, is EPEVTQTPSHQVTQMGQEVILRCVPISNHLYFYWYRQILGQKVEFLVSFYNNEISEKSEIFDDQFSVERPDGSNFTLKIRSTKLEDSAMYFCASSGTEYSNQPQHFGDGTRLSIL.

CDR3 in amino acids: CASSEGQGARQPQHF. In DNA form, the CDR3 reads TGTGCCAGCAGCGAGGGACAGGGGGCAAGACAGCCCCAGCATTTT. The chain links TRBV11-2 to TRBJ1-5, with 12 bases matching TRBD1. V lost 5 bases to trimming and J lost 7 bases; unmatched junction nucleotides: 6. Germline V gives CDR1 SGHAT, CDR2 FQNNGV. The CDR3 loop spans 15 amino acids.

The V call is TRBV15, the J call TRBJ2-3; 13 positions agree with TRBD2. Losses at the gene ends were 3 bases for V and 4 bases for J; bases not matched to a gene: 4. The CDR3 has 16 amino acids. CDR1 LNHNV and CDR2 YYDKDF come from the germline V gene (reference sequence). In nucleotides, the CDR3 is TGTGCCACCAGCAGCGAACTAGCGGGAGGGGCAGATACGCAGTATTTT. Translated: CATSSELAGGADTQYF.

The rearrangement joins TRBV19 to TRBJ1-5; D is uncertain. The CDR3 is made up of 17 amino acids. The germline gives CDR1 LNHDA, CDR2 SQIVND (reference sequence). V was shortened by 0 bases and J by 6 bases, with 18 bases between the two germline ends. This CDR3 is CASSIDPYGRMGQPQHF. The CDR3 DNA sequence: TGTGCCAGTAGTATAGACCCTTACGGCAGGATGGGTCAGCCCCAGCATTTT.

CDR3 nucleotides: TGTGCCAGCTCAGACCCCAGGAAACTTCTTTATGGCTACACCTTC. It translates to CASSDPRKLLYGYTF. The chain links TRBV18 to TRBJ1-2, with no clear D. This CDR3 region has 15 residues. CDR1 and CDR2 from the germline V gene are KGHSH and LQKENI. The germline V and J ends were trimmed by 5 bases and 5 bases, with 18 bases remaining between them.

J is TRBJ2-5 and V is TRBV11-2, with D perhaps matching TRBD2 (6 bases). V lost 5 bases and J 2 bases, leaving 15 bases between the germline ends. Looked up from germline, CDR1 is SGHAT and CDR2 is FQNNGV. CDR3 length: 15 residues. CDR3 bases: TGTGCCAGCAGCCCCGGGAGTCGAGATCAAGAGACCCAGTACTTC. It is translated as CASSPGSRDQETQYF.

As DNA, the CDR3 is TGCAGCGTTGACCCGGGGATTGGCACAGATACGCAGTATTTT. As protein: CSVDPGIGTDTQYF. V is TRBV29-1 and J is TRBJ2-3; D is perhaps TRBD2 (5 bases). The CDR3 consists of 14 residues. CDR1 SQVTM and CDR2 ANQGSEA come from the germline V gene. Trimming removed 3 bases at V and 1 base at J, with 11 bases between.

The chain links TRBV28 to TRBJ2-7; TRBD1 agrees at 7 bases. The CDR3 length is 13 residues. After removal of 9 bases from V and 0 bases from J, the junction contained 5 bases not matched to a gene. In germline, CDR1 is MDHEN, CDR2 SYDVKM. For the CDR3, the DNA is TGTGCCAGTAAGGACAGGCTCTCCTACGAGCAGTACTTC. Protein product: CASKDRLSYEQYF.

The chain employs TRBV27 and TRBJ2-3; D is ambiguous. Trimming left V 7 bases short and J 6 bases short, with 17 bases between. Germline CDR1 is MNHEY and CDR2 is SMNVEV (reference sequence). This CDR3 is built from 14 residues. CDR3: CASNHGVGADTQYF. CDR3 nucleotide sequence: TGTGCCAGCAATCATGGTGTAGGTGCGGATACGCAGTATTTT.

The J gene is TRBJ1-2, the V gene TRBV7-9, with D hard to call. Between the trimmed V and J ends, which lost 1 base and 7 bases, there was a span of 16 bases. Germline assignment: CDR1 SEHNR and CDR2 FQNEAQ (reference sequence). This CDR3 spans 15 amino acids. CDR3 coding DNA: TGTGCCAGCAGCTTAGGAGCAGGAAACTCGGGTGGCTACACCTTC. It yields the protein CASSLGAGNSGGYTF.

On this clone: This sample includes further DNA sequences coding for the same CDR3. This chain uses TRBV18 with TRBJ2-3; D possibly corresponds to TRBD2 (5 bases). In germline, CDR1 is KGHSH, CDR2 LQKENI. The CDR3 loop spans 12 amino acids. V was shortened by 5 bases and J by 6 bases, with 9 bases between the two germline ends. The CDR3 here is CASSGEGDTQYF. The DNA for the CDR3 is TGTGCCAGCTCAGGCGAGGGTGATACGCAGTATTTT.

V and J are TRBV29-1 and TRBJ2-3, with D uncertain. CDR3 length: 15 residues. The V end lost 1 base, the J end lost 1 base, and 12 bases lay between the germline ends. CDR1 SQVTM and CDR2 ANQGSEA come from the germline V gene. Written as DNA, the CDR3 is TGCAGCGTTGAAGGAGGCGGAGTTGGCACAGATACGCAGTATTTT. Residues: CSVEGGGVGTDTQYF.